Reported below is one T cell receptor (beta chain). One entry per CDR3 protein, called by TCRdb with MiXCR from the RT-PCR reads. The table has 410,000 or so distinct CDR3 sequences, around 16% seen once; the top ten hold 6.5% to 7.5%. The data stem from a study of patients and donors after allogeneic stem cell transplantation. What was sequenced was blood, either unsorted or a sorted T cell fraction (not recorded which). The source is a human donor who was either an allogeneic HSCT recipient or a stem cell or donor lymphocyte infusion donor (not recorded which). It is not recorded whose cells these are; they may come from a transplant donor.

The CDR3, as DNA: TGCGCCAGCAGCCCTCCCGGCAGGGCAGGGATCTATGGCTACACCTTC. Amino acids: CASSPPGRAGIYGYTF. V usage is TRBV4-1 and J usage is TRBJ1-2, with TRBD1 as a possible D gene (5 bases). The germline V and J ends were trimmed by 4 bases and 4 bases, with 19 bases remaining between them. CDR3 size: 16 residues. Germline V gene sequence: CDR1 MGHRA, CDR2 YSYEKL.